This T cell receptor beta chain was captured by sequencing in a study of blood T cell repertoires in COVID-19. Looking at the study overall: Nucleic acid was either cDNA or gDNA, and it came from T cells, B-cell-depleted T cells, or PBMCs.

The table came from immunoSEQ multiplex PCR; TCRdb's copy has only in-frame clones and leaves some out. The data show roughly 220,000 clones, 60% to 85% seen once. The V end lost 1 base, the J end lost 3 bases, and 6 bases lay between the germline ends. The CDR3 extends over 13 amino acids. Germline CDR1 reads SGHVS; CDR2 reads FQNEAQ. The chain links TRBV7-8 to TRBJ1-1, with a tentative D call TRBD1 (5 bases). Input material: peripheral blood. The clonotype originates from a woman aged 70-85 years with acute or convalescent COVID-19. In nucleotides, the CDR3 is TGTGCCAGCAGCTTAGTAGGGGACACTGAAGCTTTCTTT. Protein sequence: CASSLVGDTEAFF.